This passage covers 2 T cell receptor beta chains from one sample sequenced in a study of identical twins. Via MiXCR, TCRdb re-called the 5' RACE reads, giving one row per CDR3 protein. Seen here are hundreds of thousands of distinct CDR3 sequences, 15% to 20% observed once, and the top ten hold around 13%. These data were likewise used in another study, on T cells expressing NK-cell markers.

Sequencing input: PBMCs. The source is a woman aged 18 to 35 in good health.

The rearrangement joins TRBV30 to TRBJ2-7, with D maybe TRBD2 (7 bases). Trimming removed 4 bases at V and 7 bases at J, with 29 bases between. The V gene's germline CDR1 is GTSNPN and CDR2 SVGIG (reference sequence). This CDR3 spans 17 amino acids. CDR3 amino acids: CAWTQGSRLALLGEQYF. In DNA, the CDR3 is TGTGCCTGGACCCAGGGGTCCAGACTAGCACTACTTGGGGAGCAGTACTTC. The full variable domain, in which reference TRBV30 and TRBJ2-7 provide the parts outside the CDR3, is SQTIHQWPATLVQPVGSPLSLECTVEGTSNPNLYWYRQAAGRGLQLLFYSVGIGQISSEVPQNLSASRPQDRQFILSSKKLLLSDSGFYLCAWTQGSRLALLGEQYFGPGTRLTVT.

This clonotype was counted many times. The chain combines TRBV12-3 or TRBV12-4 with TRBJ2-2; TRBD2 agrees at 9 bases. V shed 6 bases and J 5 bases; nucleotides not matched to a gene: 7. This CDR3 is 15 amino acids long. The CDR3 here is CASSHSGGWTGELFF. Written as DNA, the CDR3 is TGTGCCAGCAGCCACAGCGGGGGGTGGACCGGGGAGCTGTTTTTT.